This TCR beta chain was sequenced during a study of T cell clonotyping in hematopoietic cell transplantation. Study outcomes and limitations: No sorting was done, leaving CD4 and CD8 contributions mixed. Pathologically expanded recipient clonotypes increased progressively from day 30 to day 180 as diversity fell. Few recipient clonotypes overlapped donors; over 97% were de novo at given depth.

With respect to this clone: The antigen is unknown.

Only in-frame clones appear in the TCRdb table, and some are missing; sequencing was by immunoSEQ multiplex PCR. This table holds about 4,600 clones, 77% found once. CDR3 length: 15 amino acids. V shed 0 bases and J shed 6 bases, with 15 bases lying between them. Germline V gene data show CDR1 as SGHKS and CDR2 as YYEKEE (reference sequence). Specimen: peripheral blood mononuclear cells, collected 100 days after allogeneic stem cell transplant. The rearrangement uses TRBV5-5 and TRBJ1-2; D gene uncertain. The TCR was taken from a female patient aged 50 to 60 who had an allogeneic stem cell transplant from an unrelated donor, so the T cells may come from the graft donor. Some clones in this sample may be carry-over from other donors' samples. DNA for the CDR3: TGTGCCAGCAGCTTGGAGATGGGCAATTGGAATGGCTACACCTTC. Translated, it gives CASSLEMGNWNGYTF.